These 14 T cell receptor beta chains came from one sample sequenced in a study of OX40 agonist ivuxolimab in advanced cancers. Assay used: immunoSEQ multiplex PCR; TCRdb lists only in-frame clones, some missing. The table includes around 30,000 clones, around 90% detected once. The sample consisted of CD4+ or CD8+ T cells sorted from blood, taken in a trial of the OX40 agonist ivuxolimab. The receptors shown here come from an adult with an advanced solid tumor such as melanoma, head and neck, liver or kidney cancer.

The chain uses TRBV10-1 and TRBJ2-3; TRBD2 aligns across 12 bases. This CDR3 has 16 residues. J was trimmed by 4 bases and V by 0 bases; bases with no gene match: 2. The germline V gene has CDR1 WNHNN and CDR2 SYGVQD (reference sequence). DNA for the CDR3: TGCGCCAGCAGTGAGTCGACTAGCGGGAGTTCAGATACGCAGTATTTT. Protein product: CASSESTSGSSDTQYF.

The genes are TRBV28 and TRBJ1-2; 9 positions agree with TRBD1. Per germline, CDR1 MDHEN and CDR2 SYDVKM. This CDR3 has 17 amino acids. Losses at the gene ends were 3 bases for V and 4 bases for J; bases not matched to a gene: 12. In nucleotides, the CDR3 is TGTGCCAGCAGTTTTATTCCGGGACAGGGATTATTCTATGGCTACACCTTC. This gives the protein CASSFIPGQGLFYGYTF.

This clone occurred once. CDR3 sequence (DNA): TGTGCCAGCAGGGATACTAGCGGGAGTAGTAATGAGCAGTTCTTC. This gives the protein CASRDTSGSSNEQFF. The chain combines TRBV7-9 with TRBJ2-1; 11 nucleotides agree with TRBD2. The germline CDR1 and CDR2 sequences are SEHNR and FQNEAQ (reference sequence). With V trimmed by 6 bases and J by 7 bases, 8 bases remained unmatched. The CDR3 covers 15 residues.

The V and J genes are TRBV7-9 and TRBJ1-5; D unresolved. The CDR3 loop spans 14 amino acids. Germline V gene sequence: CDR1 SEHNR, CDR2 FQNEAQ (reference sequence). The V gene lost 3 bases and the J gene lost 1 base, with 7 bases spanning the gap. CDR3 region: CASSFAASNQPQHF. In DNA form, the CDR3 reads TGTGCCAGCAGCTTTGCGGCCAGCAATCAGCCCCAGCATTTT. The full variable domain, its missing parts supplied by reference TRBV7-9 and TRBJ1-5, is DTGVSQNPRHKITKRGQNVTFRCDPISEHNRLYWYRQTLGQGPEFLTYFQNEAQLEKSRLLSDRFSAERPKGSFSTLEIQRTEQGDSAMYLCASSFAASNQPQHFGDGTRLSIL.

This chain links TRBV2 with TRBJ2-7, with a weak D call TRBD1 (5 bases). Germline V CDR1 and CDR2: SNHLY, FYNNEI. The CDR3 totals 16 residues. Trimming left V 2 bases short and J 0 bases short, with 14 bases between. This chain's CDR3 is CASSESSDTTSYEQYF. CDR3 DNA sequence: TGTGCCAGCAGTGAAAGCTCGGACACGACCTCCTACGAGCAGTACTTC.

This chain joins TRBV4-1 and TRBJ2-7; the match to TRBD2 covers 8 bases. The V gene end was trimmed by 1 base and the J gene end by 2 bases; junction bases not matched to a gene: 4. CDR1 is MGHRA, CDR2 YSYEKL, per germline. This CDR3 has 15 amino acids. For the CDR3, the DNA is TGCGCCAGCAGCCAAGCCGAGCGGGGGCCCTACGAGCAGTACTTC. Translating it yields CASSQAERGPYEQYF.

The V gene is TRBV5-6, the J gene TRBJ2-3; maybe TRBD1 (7 bases). The germline gives CDR1 SGHDT, CDR2 YYEEEE. V was clipped by 2 bases and J by 2 bases, with 18 bases between them. The CDR3 is 17 residues long. The CDR3 is CASSLGRQGGDTDTQYF. As DNA, the CDR3 is TGTGCCAGCAGCTTAGGTCGACAGGGAGGTGACACAGATACGCAGTATTTT. The full variable domain, completed using reference TRBV5-6 and TRBJ2-3, is DAGVTQSPTHLIKTRGQQVTLRCSPKSGHDTVSWYQQALGQGPQFIFQYYEEEERQRGNFPDRFSGHQFPNYSSELNVNALLLGDSALYLCASSLGRQGGDTDTQYFGPGTRLTVL.

The chain combines TRBV19 with TRBJ2-3; no reliable D call. The CDR3 has 13 residues. The germline CDR1 and CDR2 sequences are LNHDA and SQIVND (reference sequence). The V end lost 10 bases, the J end lost 2 bases, and 13 bases lay between the germline ends. CDR3 coding DNA: TGTGCCACAAAAGTCCAGGACACAGATACGCAGTATTTT. Translated: CATKVQDTDTQYF.

The chain uses TRBV7-2 and TRBJ2-1; 7 bases line up with TRBD1. CDR1 SGHTA and CDR2 FQGNSA come from the germline V gene. The CDR3 is 15 amino acids. The V and J ends lost 5 bases and 1 base, in that order; junction bases with no gene match: 5. In nucleotides, the CDR3 is TGTGCCAGCAGCGAACGACAGGGTTCCTACAATGAGCAGTTCTTC. Translation: CASSERQGSYNEQFF.

V usage is TRBV28 and J usage is TRBJ1-1; D possibly corresponds to TRBD1 (6 bases). CDR3 length equals 14 residues. The V gene lost 6 bases and the J gene lost 2 bases, with 13 bases spanning the gap. Germline CDR1 and CDR2: MDHEN and SYDVKM. The CDR3 loop is CASSRTAINTEAFF. The CDR3, as DNA: TGTGCCAGCAGCCGGACAGCTATCAACACTGAAGCTTTCTTT.

In its sample, this clone was seen a few times. V is TRBV2 and J is TRBJ1-2; D remains ambiguous. The CDR3 sequence is 12 residues long. V dropped 2 bases and J dropped 7 bases, with 8 bases sitting between them. The germline CDR1 and CDR2 sequences are SNHLY and FYNNEI. The CDR3, as DNA: TGTGCCAGCAGTGAACAAGTGTTTGGCTACACCTTC. It translates to CASSEQVFGYTF.

This clone has just one count. V gene TRBV6-5 combines with J gene TRBJ2-7; D unclear. Germline CDR1 is MNHEY and CDR2 is SVGAGI. Between the trimmed V and J ends, which lost 6 bases and 3 bases, there was a span of 18 bases. This CDR3 region has 15 residues. This CDR3 reads CASSPRLGWSYEQYF. The CDR3 DNA reads as TGTGCCAGCAGCCCACGTCTGGGGTGGAGCTACGAGCAGTACTTC.

This sequence joins TRBV5-4 and TRBJ2-3; D remains ambiguous. The CDR3 spans 13 residues. The germline CDR1 and CDR2 sequences are SGHNT and YYREEE (reference sequence). The V end lost 0 bases, the J end lost 0 bases, and 2 bases lay between the germline ends. The CDR3 DNA reads as TGTGCCAGCAGCTTGGACAGCACAGATACGCAGTATTTT. It is translated as CASSLDSTDTQYF.

The chain combines TRBV7-3 with TRBJ2-2; no clear D gene. Trimming removed 5 bases from V and 5 bases from J, with 9 bases in between. Germline V lookup: CDR1 SGHTA, CDR2 FQGTGA. The CDR3 has 13 amino acids. The CDR3 is CASSRLETGELFF. The CDR3 DNA is TGTGCCAGCAGCAGACTGGAGACCGGGGAGCTGTTTTTT.